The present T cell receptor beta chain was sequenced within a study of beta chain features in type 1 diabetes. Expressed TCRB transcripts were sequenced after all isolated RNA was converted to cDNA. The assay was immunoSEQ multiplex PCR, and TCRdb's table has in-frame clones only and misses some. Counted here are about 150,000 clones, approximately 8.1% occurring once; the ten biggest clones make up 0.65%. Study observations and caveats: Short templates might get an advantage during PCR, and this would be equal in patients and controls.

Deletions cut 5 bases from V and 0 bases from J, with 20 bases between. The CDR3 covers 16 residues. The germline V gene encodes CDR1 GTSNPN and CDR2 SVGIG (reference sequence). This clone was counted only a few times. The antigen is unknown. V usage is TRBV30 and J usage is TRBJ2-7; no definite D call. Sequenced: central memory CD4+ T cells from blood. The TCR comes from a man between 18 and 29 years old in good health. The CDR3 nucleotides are TGTGCCTGGGACCCCGCTCTGGGTCCGGGCTCCTACGAGCAGTACTTC. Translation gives CAWDPALGPGSYEQYF.